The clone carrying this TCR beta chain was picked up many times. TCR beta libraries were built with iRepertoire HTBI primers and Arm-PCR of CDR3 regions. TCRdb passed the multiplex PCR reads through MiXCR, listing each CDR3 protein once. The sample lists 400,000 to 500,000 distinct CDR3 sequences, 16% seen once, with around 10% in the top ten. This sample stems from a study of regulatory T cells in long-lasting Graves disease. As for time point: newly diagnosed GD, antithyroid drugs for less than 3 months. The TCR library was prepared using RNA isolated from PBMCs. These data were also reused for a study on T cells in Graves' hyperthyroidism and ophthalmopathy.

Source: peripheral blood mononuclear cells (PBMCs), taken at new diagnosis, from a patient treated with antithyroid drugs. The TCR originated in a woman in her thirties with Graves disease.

The CDR3 nucleotides are TGTGCCAGCAGATCAAGGGGGACAGAGTACCGGAGCTCCTACAATGAGCAGTTCTTC. Encoded protein: CASRSRGTEYRSSYNEQFF. J is TRBJ2-1 and V is TRBV7-2; TRBD1 agrees at 7 bases. Trimming at V came to 6 bases and at J to 0 bases, leaving 17 bases not matched to a gene. The CDR3 consists of 19 residues. CDR1 is SGHTA and CDR2 is FQGNSA in the germline V gene.